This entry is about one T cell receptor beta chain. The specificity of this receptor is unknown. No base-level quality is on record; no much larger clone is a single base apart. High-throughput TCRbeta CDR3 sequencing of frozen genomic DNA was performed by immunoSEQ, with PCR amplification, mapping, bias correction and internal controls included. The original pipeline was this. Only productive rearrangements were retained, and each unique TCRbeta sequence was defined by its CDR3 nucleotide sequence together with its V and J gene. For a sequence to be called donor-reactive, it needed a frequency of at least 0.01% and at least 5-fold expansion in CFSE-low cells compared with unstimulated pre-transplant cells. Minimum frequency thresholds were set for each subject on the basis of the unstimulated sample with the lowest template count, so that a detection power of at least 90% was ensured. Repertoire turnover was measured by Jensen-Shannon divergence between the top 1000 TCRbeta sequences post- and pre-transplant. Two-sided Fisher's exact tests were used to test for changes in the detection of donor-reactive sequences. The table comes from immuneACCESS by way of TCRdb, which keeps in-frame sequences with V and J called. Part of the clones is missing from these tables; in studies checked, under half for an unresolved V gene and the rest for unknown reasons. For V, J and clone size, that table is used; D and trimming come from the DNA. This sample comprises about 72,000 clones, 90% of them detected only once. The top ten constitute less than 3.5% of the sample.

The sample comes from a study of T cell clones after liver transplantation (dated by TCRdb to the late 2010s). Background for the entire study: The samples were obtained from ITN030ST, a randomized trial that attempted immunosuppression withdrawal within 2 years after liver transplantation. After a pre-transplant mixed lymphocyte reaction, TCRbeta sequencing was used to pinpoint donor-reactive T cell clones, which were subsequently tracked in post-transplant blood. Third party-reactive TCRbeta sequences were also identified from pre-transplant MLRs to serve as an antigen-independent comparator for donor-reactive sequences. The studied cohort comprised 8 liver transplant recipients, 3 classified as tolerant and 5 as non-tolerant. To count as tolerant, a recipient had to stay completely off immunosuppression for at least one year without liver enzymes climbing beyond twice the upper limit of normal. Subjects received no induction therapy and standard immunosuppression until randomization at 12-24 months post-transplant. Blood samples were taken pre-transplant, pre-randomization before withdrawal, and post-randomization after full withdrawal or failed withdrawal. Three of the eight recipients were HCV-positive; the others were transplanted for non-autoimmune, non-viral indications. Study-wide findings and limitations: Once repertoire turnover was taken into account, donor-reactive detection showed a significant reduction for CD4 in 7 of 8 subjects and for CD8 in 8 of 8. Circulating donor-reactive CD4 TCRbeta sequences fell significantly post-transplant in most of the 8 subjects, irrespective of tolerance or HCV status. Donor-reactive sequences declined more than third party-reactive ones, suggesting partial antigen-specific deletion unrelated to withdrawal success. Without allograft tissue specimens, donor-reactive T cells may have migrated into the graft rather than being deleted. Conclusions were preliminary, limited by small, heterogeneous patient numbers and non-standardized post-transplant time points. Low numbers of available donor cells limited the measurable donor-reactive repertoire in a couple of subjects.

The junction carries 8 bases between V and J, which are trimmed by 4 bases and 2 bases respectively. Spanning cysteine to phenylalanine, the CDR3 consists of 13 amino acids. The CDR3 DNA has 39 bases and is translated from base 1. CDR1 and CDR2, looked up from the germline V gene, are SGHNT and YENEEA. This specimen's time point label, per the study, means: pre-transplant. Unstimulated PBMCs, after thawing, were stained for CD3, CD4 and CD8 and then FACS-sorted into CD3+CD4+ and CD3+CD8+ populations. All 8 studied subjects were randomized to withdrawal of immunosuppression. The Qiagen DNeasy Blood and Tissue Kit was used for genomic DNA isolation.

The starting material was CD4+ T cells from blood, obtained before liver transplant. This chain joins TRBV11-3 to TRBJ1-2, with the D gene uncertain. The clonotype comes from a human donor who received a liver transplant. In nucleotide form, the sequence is TGTGCCAGCAGCTCTTTGAGGAACTATGGCTACACCTTC. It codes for CASSSLRNYGYTF.